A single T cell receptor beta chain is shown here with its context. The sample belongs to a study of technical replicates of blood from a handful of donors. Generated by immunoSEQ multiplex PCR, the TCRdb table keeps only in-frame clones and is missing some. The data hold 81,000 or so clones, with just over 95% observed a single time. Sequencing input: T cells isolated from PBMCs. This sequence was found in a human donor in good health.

The CDR3 DNA reads as TGCGCCAGCAGCCAGACAGGGGGAGAGACCCAGTACTTC. Amino acids: CASSQTGGETQYF. This rearrangement joins TRBV4-1 to TRBJ2-5; 9 positions match TRBD1. Looked up from germline, CDR1 is MGHRA and CDR2 is YSYEKL. CDR3 length equals 13 residues. V lost 3 bases to trimming and J lost 4 bases; unmatched junction nucleotides: 0.